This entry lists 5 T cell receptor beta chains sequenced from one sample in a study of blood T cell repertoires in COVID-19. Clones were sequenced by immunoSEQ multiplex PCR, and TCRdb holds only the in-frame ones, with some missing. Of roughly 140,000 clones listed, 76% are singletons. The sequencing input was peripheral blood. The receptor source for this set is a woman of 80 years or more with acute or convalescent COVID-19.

The chain's CDR3 is CASSDGGYGYTF. The CDR3 DNA follows: TGTGCCAGCAGCGACGGGGGCTATGGCTACACCTTC. V gene TRBV7-9 combines with J gene TRBJ1-2; a weak D match, TRBD1 (5 bases). The germline V gene has CDR1 SEHNR and CDR2 FQNEAQ (reference sequence). V lost 5 bases, J lost 4 bases, and 8 bases lay in between. The CDR3 is made up of 12 amino acids. Based on the CDR3 plus reference TRBV7-9 and TRBJ1-2, the full variable domain is DTGVSQNPRHKITKRGQNVTFRCDPISEHNRLYWYRQTLGQGPEFLTYFQNEAQLEKSRLLSDRFSAERPKGSFSTLEIQRTEQGDSAMYLCASSDGGYGYTFGSGTRLTVV.

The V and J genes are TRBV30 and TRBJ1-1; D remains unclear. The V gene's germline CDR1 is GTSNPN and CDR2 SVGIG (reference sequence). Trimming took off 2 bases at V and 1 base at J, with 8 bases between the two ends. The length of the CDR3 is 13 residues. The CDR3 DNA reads TGTGCCTGGAGTACTTTTGCGAACACTGAAGCTTTCTTT. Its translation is CAWSTFANTEAFF. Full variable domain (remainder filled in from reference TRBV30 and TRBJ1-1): SQTIHQWPATLVQPVGSPLSLECTVEGTSNPNLYWYRQAAGRGLQLLFYSVGIGQISSEVPQNLSASRPQDRQFILSSKKLLLSDSGFYLCAWSTFANTEAFFGQGTRLTVV.

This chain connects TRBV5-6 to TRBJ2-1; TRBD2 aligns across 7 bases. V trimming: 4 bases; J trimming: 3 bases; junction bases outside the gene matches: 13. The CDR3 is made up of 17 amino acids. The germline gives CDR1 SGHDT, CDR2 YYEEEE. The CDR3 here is CASSGGTISGFYNEQFF. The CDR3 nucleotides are TGTGCCAGCAGCGGGGGGACTATTAGCGGGTTCTACAATGAGCAGTTCTTC.

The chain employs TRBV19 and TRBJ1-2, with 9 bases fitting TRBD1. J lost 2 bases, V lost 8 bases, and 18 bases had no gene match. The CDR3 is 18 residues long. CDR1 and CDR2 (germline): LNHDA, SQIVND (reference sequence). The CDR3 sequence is CASLGNPGTGKENYGYTF. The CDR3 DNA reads TGTGCCAGTCTCGGAAACCCCGGGACAGGGAAGGAGAACTATGGCTACACCTTC.

CDR3 sequence (DNA): TGTGCCAGCAGGTGGGGAAATCTAGCGGGGAAGTACGAGCAGTACTTC. Translated, it gives CASRWGNLAGKYEQYF. J is TRBJ2-7 and V is TRBV2, with 9 bases identical to TRBD2. This CDR3 region has 16 residues. Germline V gene sequence: CDR1 SNHLY, CDR2 FYNNEI. V was clipped by 6 bases and J by 4 bases; unmatched bases: 13.